This TCR beta chain comes out of a study of shared clonotypes between healthy human individuals. Study-wide results and caveats: Among non-shared clonotypes, generation probabilities were lower than among those shared by all four donors.

This was a deep-level run. Sequencing was performed with immunoSEQ multiplex PCR; in TCRdb, only in-frame clones are kept and a portion is missing. The sample has some 2.1 million clones, 90% to 95% seen once; the top ten hold 0.1% to 0.15%. On this clone: Its antigen is currently unknown. Other nucleotide sequences in the sample specify the same CDR3.

Deletions cut 3 bases from V and 0 bases from J, with 5 bases between. From germline, CDR1 is SQVTM and CDR2 ANQGSEA. The length of the CDR3 is 13 residues. The TCR originated in a man between 18 and 29 years old in good health. The chain couples TRBV29-1 to TRBJ2-2; D is uncertain. Specimen: naive CD4+ T cells sorted from blood. The subset is: CD45RA+ positively selected. The CDR3 DNA is TGCAGCGTTGATGGTTCGAACACCGGGGAGCTGTTTTTT. Translated, it gives CSVDGSNTGELFF.